This T cell receptor (beta chain) derives from a study of cytomegalovirus exposure and HLA in healthy donors (TCRdb year 2017). About the study as a whole: An earlier analysis of some 600 of the donors reported about 260 Gb of sequence data and 117 million unique TCR beta sequences obtained from around 190 million T cells. Among the roughly 430 genotyped donors, around 81% belonged to the genetic ancestry cluster associated with self-reported Caucasian donors. The number of typed donors differed by locus: about 620-630 for A, B, C, DRB1 and DQB1; roughly 510 for DQA1; over 600 for DPA1; and roughly 470 for DPB1. Because of strong linkage in the cohort, roughly five DR-DQ haplotypes were treated as single units for association and clustering. On average, over 200,000 unique TCR beta nucleotide sequences were sequenced per donor among some 420 genotyped donors of the cohort, with roughly 18% of those sequences being non-productive. High-throughput TCR immunosequencing, statistical association of individual TCRs with disease status, and machine learning were combined to predict cytomegalovirus infection status. A later analysis re-examined previously published TCR beta repertoires from about 700 donors and added high-resolution HLA genotyping to investigate patterns of TCR occurrence. An early release that covered 500 to 800 HLA-typed donors contained around 330 gigabases of sequencing data and tens of millions of unique TCR sequences. The aim of the study was to test whether cataloging public T cell receptors could identify signatures of past pathogen exposure. A later genetic analysis took genome-wide SNP genotypes for about 65% of the 666 donors and used that subset as a discovery cohort. The T cell repertoires of roughly 660 subjects were profiled by immunosequencing and related to cytomegalovirus serostatus. Every repertoire in the discovery cohort had been generated on one and the same sequencing platform. Alongside the repertoire data, information on donor age, sex, ethnicity and CMV serostatus was compiled. Rather than using new phenotypic data, the later analysis identified candidate immune exposures from TCR beta sequences and from how often those sequences occurred across donors. In addition to the first cohort of 666 subjects, a separate validation cohort of under 150 different subjects was used. To decide whether each TCR beta V gene segment behaved as functional or pseudogenic, an earlier analysis of some 600 of the donors relied on high-throughput TCR beta sequencing. HLA typing covered class I and class II loci at four-digit resolution.

In total, approximately 610 healthy bone marrow donors made up the cohort. All cohort members were sampled while nominally healthy, although unrecorded immune exposures were likely present. The donor tested CMV seronegative, placing the donor among the 350 or so seronegative members of the cohort. A peripheral blood sample was collected from each donor, and TCR beta sequencing was performed on peripheral blood mononuclear cells. The Qiagen DNeasy Blood Extraction Kit was used to extract genomic DNA from the blood cell samples. Summary of the overall study and its limitations: A later analysis found that most CMV-associated TCR beta chains appeared HLA-restricted, with HLA associations seemingly driven largely by CMV exposure. A later genetic analysis reported fewer N-insertions in productive TCRs among donors in an Asian-associated ancestry cluster than the approximately 670-donor mean. Because HLA typing was unavailable for some donors at each locus, only the typed subset was used in association tests. Most TCR sequences were seen in very few donors, while some public TCRs were found in many individuals. Immune exposure information for the cohort was limited to CMV serostatus. Because the 87-base-pair reads could not distinguish some IMGT-functional V segments, including TRBV6-2 and TRBV6-3, those segments were excluded. A later analysis found that HLA-associated TCR beta chains were more clonally expanded and had lower generation probabilities than equally common non-associated chains. According to a later analysis, parvovirus B19, influenza, CMV and Epstein-Barr virus appeared linked to several top co-occurrence clusters. At a false discovery rate of 0.05, a later analysis linked about 17,000 TCR beta sequences to specific HLA alleles. In an earlier analysis of around 500 of the donors, most TCR beta V segments appeared in productive rearrangements about 87% or about 30% of the time, broadly matching IMGT annotations. In a later analysis, the rate of TCR association differed among HLA loci, with DRB1 alleles having the most associated TCRs and HLA-C alleles having the fewest. When HLA alleles, especially DR and DQ, strongly co-occurred, attributing TCR associations to individual alleles was difficult. A cluster of highly shared sequence variants was judged likely to be a technical artifact of the sequencing pipeline. Roughly uniform sequencing depth across donors was assumed in presence/absence analyses, although this assumption may not hold. The study gave a list of roughly 150 TCR beta chains associated with cytomegalovirus. V-gene and J-gene trimming of TCR beta chains was associated with a missense DCLRE1C variant in a later genetic analysis, and the association was replicated in an independent cohort. A further reported finding was that TCR beta sequences accurately predicted the HLA-A and HLA-B alleles for most subjects in the first cohort. In vitro tests confirmed that a few of the cytomegalovirus-associated TCR beta chains recognize cytomegalovirus antigens. The classifier was reported to diagnose cytomegalovirus status with high specificity and sensitivity in both the original cohort and the validation cohort. Roughly 15 rarely observed V segments, including chromosome 9 orphons, were excluded from the earlier analysis of several hundred of the donors because counts were too low. Linkage disequilibrium might explain the correlated functional status among segregating V segments, but an unknown experimental factor could not be excluded. This cohort had only TCR beta chains sequenced, and the lack of alpha or paired-chain data limited which features could be detected. According to the authors, the approach could potentially be generalized to other disease states and immunological phenotypes.

Relative to germline, V is missing 3 bases and J is missing 2 bases, with 2 bases of the junction outside any gene match. Via the germline V gene, CDR1 is SGHNT and CDR2 YENEEA. Inclusive of the bounding cysteine and phenylalanine, the CDR3 is 14 residues long. Of the read, only the CDR3 DNA is kept; its 42 bases are in frame from base 1. The library was made by the immunoSEQ multiplex PCR assay. For the multiplex PCR, a mixture combining 60 forward primers for TCR Vbeta segments and 13 reverse primers for TCR Jbeta segments was used. Amplification of the CDR3 region of rearranged TCR beta genes was performed with a multiplex PCR assay on genomic DNA. On the Illumina HiSeq System, the amplified TCR beta libraries were sequenced as 87-base-pair reads. In the authors' own workflow: Across the 670 or so repertoires, a later analysis counted tens of millions of unique TCR beta chains, 9 million to 14 million of which were shared by at least two donors. Raw reads were error-corrected and collapsed into unique sequences with a nearest-neighbor algorithm that merged closely related sequences to remove PCR and sequencing errors. V, D and J gene segments were assigned by aligning CDR3 sequences to IMGT reference sequences. For a sequence to be retained, a match of at least six nucleotides was required to both a V gene segment and a J gene segment. A rearrangement counted as productive if the CDR3 had no stop codons and remained in frame with V and J, and every other rearrangement counted as non-productive. Following IMGT convention, CDR3 was defined as the stretch from the second conserved V-encoded cysteine up to the conserved J-encoded phenylalanine. The earlier analysis of around 640 of the donors excluded sequences that lacked an unambiguous match to a single V gene segment. An earlier analysis of almost 600 of the donors classified V segments as functional when productive rearrangements were above 56.7% and as segregating when the standard deviation between donors was above 5%. A statistical classification framework was built to diagnose cytomegalovirus status from the catalog of TCR beta chain sequences. A later analysis assigned V and J genes by comparing TCR nucleotide sequences with IMGT/GENE-DB human TR gene sequences. The TCRdist pipeline was used in a later analysis to assign CDR3 sequences and most-parsimonious VDJ recombination scenarios. In a later analysis, each TCR beta chain was defined by its CDR3 amino acid sequence together with its V-gene family, and reads without a unique V-gene family were excluded. In a later analysis, nearly 600 highly shared, low-generation-probability nucleotide sequences were removed to address suspected cross-contamination and a sequencing artifact. For each public chain, a later analysis derived a clonal expansion index from normalized ranks of inferred template counts within each repertoire. In a later analysis, generation probabilities were computed using a VDJ recombination model fitted to out-of-frame rearrangements, and the results were checked against IGoR. In a later analysis, TCR-TCR, TCR-HLA and TCR-CMV co-occurrence was scored with hypergeometric tests, and a repertoire-size bias correction was applied to TCR pairs. To estimate false discovery rates, a later analysis permuted the HLA or CMV assignments 20 times. In a later analysis, co-occurring TCRs were grouped using DBSCAN, and TCRdist sequence similarity was added for clustering within HLA-allele-positive subsets. Co-occurrence clustering excluded repertoires with fewer than 30,000 or more than 120,000 public chains, plus five with anomalous nucleotide sharing. The table was pulled from immuneACCESS by TCRdb, which kept in-frame rearrangements only. Such tables lose some clones; where checked, under half of the loss comes from unresolved V genes, and the rest has no known cause. Clonal size and the V and J genes are those of that table, whereas D and trimming came from the DNA. A total of 81,000 or so clones appear in this sample, 70% to 75% of them only once. The top ten constitute roughly 4.2% of the sample.

About this clone itself: Its antigen is still unknown. Per-nucleotide qualities are absent, and no much larger clonotype sits a single base away.

The sequencing input was PBMCs. The TCR sequence derives from a man aged 60 to 69 in good health and CMV-seronegative. This sequence uses TRBV11-3 and TRBJ2-3, and 7 bases in between align with TRBD1. CDR3 protein: CASSLQGDTDTQYF. The DNA reads as follows: TGTGCCAGCAGCTTGCAGGGGGACACAGATACGCAGTATTTT. Supplemented by the reference TRBV11-3 and TRBJ2-3 proteins around the CDR3, the complete variable domain is EAGVVQSPRYKIIEKKQPVAFWCNPISGHNTLYWYLQNLGQGPELLIRYENEEAVDDSQLPKDRFSAERLKGVDSTLKIQPAELGDSAVYLCASSLQGDTDTQYFGPGTRLTVL.